These 16 T cell receptor beta chains were sequenced from one sample in a study of blood T cells in healthy people across ages (dated by TCRdb to 2014 to 2015). Library preparation used 5' RACE. Sequencing took place on an Illumina HiSeq 2500. A second PCR of roughly 6 to 12 cycles was run with a J-beta primer mix and a sample-barcoded 5' primer. TCRdb reworked the public reads: Q25 trimming with fastp, MiXCR clone assembly, productive beta chains retained. A single entry per CDR3 protein holds the most common genes and DNA from its merged rows. This sample comprises 850,000 to 1,300,000 distinct CDR3 sequences, around 45% of them detected only once. In total, the top ten clones hold around 18% of the sample. Input material: blood. The receptors shown here come from a woman in her fifties or sixties in good health.

The rearrangement links TRBV6-4 to TRBJ1-5, with D perhaps TRBD1 (5 bases). The germline V and J ends were trimmed by 3 bases and 3 bases, with 9 bases remaining between them. The germline CDR1 and CDR2 sequences are MRHNA and SNTAGT. This CDR3 contains 14 residues. The chain's CDR3 is CASSEQATNQPQHF. The CDR3 region has the DNA TGTGCCAGCAGTGAACAGGCTACCAATCAGCCCCAGCATTTT.

This clonotype was observed a few times. J is TRBJ2-7 and V is TRBV29-1; no firm D call. There are 15 residues in the CDR3. The V end lost 7 bases, the J end lost 0 bases, and 19 bases lay between the germline ends. The germline V gene encodes CDR1 SQVTM and CDR2 ANQGSEA. The CDR3 nucleotides are TGCAGCGCCATATTGGGGTCTTCCCACTCCTACGAGCAGTACTTC. Translation gives CSAILGSSHSYEQYF.

V and J are TRBV7-2 and TRBJ1-2; 9 bases line up with TRBD1. The V gene's germline CDR1 is SGHTA and CDR2 FQGNSA. CDR3 size: 14 residues. V was clipped by 3 bases and J by 6 bases; unmatched bases: 5. DNA for the CDR3: TGTGCCAGCAGCTTCCGGGGACAGGGTCATGGCTACACCTTC. Translated, it gives CASSFRGQGHGYTF.

The chain links TRBV11-1 to TRBJ2-3, with 8 bases fitting TRBD1. Germline loops: CDR1 SGHAT, CDR2 FQDESV (reference sequence). Germline trimming cut 2 bases from V and 3 bases from J; bases unmatched to any gene: 7. The CDR3 is 16 amino acids. In nucleotides, the CDR3 is TGTGCCAGCAGCTTAATCGGACAGGGAGCGACAGATACGCAGTATTTT. Translating gives CASSLIGQGATDTQYF.

CDR3 coding DNA: TGCGCCAGCAGCTTGGGGGGCAAACAGGGATTGAAAAGAAACATTCAGTACTTC. Protein: CASSLGGKQGLKRNIQYF. The J gene is TRBJ2-7, the V gene TRBV5-1, with a tentative D call TRBD1 (6 bases). The DNA end lines up better with TRBJ2-4; the J call may be wrong. The CDR3 loop spans 18 amino acids. The germline gives CDR1 SGHRS, CDR2 YFSETQ.

V and J are TRBV7-2 and TRBJ2-6, with TRBD2 identical over 7 bases. The CDR3 contains 18 residues. The ends lost 2 bases at V and 0 bases at J; junction bases unmatched: 7. Germline V CDR1 and CDR2: SGHTA, FQGNSA. In DNA form, the CDR3 reads TGTGCCAGCAGCTTAATTGCTAGCGGAGTCTCTGGGGCCAACGTCCTGACTTTC. Its translation: CASSLIASGVSGANVLTF.

This chain uses TRBV27 with TRBJ2-7; D is ambiguous. The CDR3 consists of 14 residues. V gave up 6 bases and J gave up 2 bases, with 14 bases separating them. The germline V gene encodes CDR1 MNHEY and CDR2 SMNVEV (reference sequence). CDR3 in DNA: TGTGCCAGCAGATTCGGAGCCGGGCCCTACGAGCAGTACTTC. This translates into CASRFGAGPYEQYF.

Of note for this clonotype: Compared with germline, one end of the junction differs, possibly owing to a read error. The chain's CDR3 is CAGSVVDSGTYEQYF. CDR3 coding DNA: TGTGCCGGCAGCGTAGTTGATAGCGGGACCTACGAGCAGTACTTC. V usage is TRBV9 and J usage is TRBJ2-5; 8 nucleotides match TRBD2. The J call may be incorrect, as the DNA end agrees better with TRBJ2-7. CDR1 is SGDLS, CDR2 YYNGEE, per germline. The CDR3 is made up of 15 amino acids.

This clonotype was observed a single time. The chain uses TRBV20-1 and TRBJ2-3; D is uncertain. This CDR3 is built from 16 residues. Germline CDR1 DFQATT, CDR2 SNEGSKA (reference sequence). V shed 0 bases and J shed 0 bases, with 13 bases lying between them. The CDR3 DNA reads as TGCAGTGCTAGAGAGAGGTTAAGCCTAAGCACAGATACGCAGTATTTT. Its translation: CSARERLSLSTDTQYF.

This clonotype has a handful of counts. The CDR3 region is CSARDLAGGPGETQYF. CDR3 DNA: TGCAGTGCTAGAGATCTTGCGGGAGGGCCGGGGGAGACCCAGTACTTC. The genes are TRBV20-1 and TRBJ2-5; 9 nucleotides line up with TRBD2. The CDR3 has 16 residues. Germline V lookup: CDR1 DFQATT, CDR2 SNEGSKA (reference sequence). With V trimmed by 0 bases and J by 5 bases, 10 bases remained unmatched.

A remark on this clonotype: Compared with germline, one end of the junction differs, possibly owing to a read error. The V and J genes are TRBV5-6 and TRBJ2-1; 11 nucleotides agree with TRBD2. The length of the CDR3 is 19 residues. In germline, CDR1 is SGHDT, CDR2 YYEEEE. The CDR3 DNA follows: TGTGCCCGCAGCCTAAGTCGGGGAACTAGCGGGAGAATTTGGAATGAGCAGTTCTTC. Translation: CARSLSRGTSGRIWNEQFF. The full variable domain, completed using reference TRBV5-6 and TRBJ2-1, is DAGVTQSPTHLIKTRGQQVTLRCSPKSGHDTVSWYQQALGQGPQFIFQYYEEEERQRGNFPDRFSGHQFPNYSSELNVNALLLGDSALYLCARSLSRGTSGRIWNEQFFGPGTRLTVL.

This clonotype was seen more than once but under ten times. This chain joins TRBV14 and TRBJ2-5; 7 nucleotides match TRBD2. Unmatched junction bases numbered 7, after V lost 1 base and J lost 2 bases. Germline CDR1 reads SGHDN; CDR2 reads FVKESK. The CDR3 is 16 amino acids. The CDR3 nucleotides are TGTGCCAGCAGCCAAGGACGAGCGGGAACTCAAGAGACCCAGTACTTC. As protein: CASSQGRAGTQETQYF.

Only a few counts were recorded for this clonotype. This CDR3 reads CATSRALAPYEQYF. The CDR3 DNA follows: TGTGCCACCAGCAGAGCGCTAGCGCCCTACGAGCAGTACTTC. The chain uses TRBV15 and TRBJ2-7, with D possibly TRBD2 on 6 matching bases. The germline gives CDR1 LNHNV, CDR2 YYDKDF (reference sequence). The V and J ends lost 1 base and 2 bases respectively, with 9 bases between them. The CDR3 totals 14 residues.

Comment on this clonotype: This clone may be a read error of a much larger clone one base away. This chain links TRBV12-3 or TRBV12-4 with TRBJ2-1; D unclear. The CDR3 has 11 amino acids. In nucleotides, the CDR3 is TGTGTCAGCAGCTTCAGCGCCGAGCAGTTCTTC. This translates into CVSSFSAEQFF.

The chain employs TRBV12-3 or TRBV12-4 and TRBJ2-3; possibly TRBD1 for D (7 bases). This CDR3 is built from 15 residues. V lost 7 bases to trimming and J lost 4 bases, with 18 bases between them. The CDR3 loop reads CASKEGQGEADTQYF. The CDR3 region has the DNA TGTGCCAGCAAGGAGGGGCAGGGGGAAGCAGATACGCAGTATTTT.

V is TRBV5-6 and J is TRBJ2-3; D unresolved. This CDR3 comprises 15 residues. Germline values: CDR1 SGHDT, CDR2 YYEEEE. Trimming removed 0 bases at V and 1 base at J, with 9 bases between. Here the CDR3 reads CASSLGSAGTDTQYF. For the CDR3, the DNA is TGTGCCAGCAGCTTGGGCAGCGCTGGCACAGATACGCAGTATTTT.